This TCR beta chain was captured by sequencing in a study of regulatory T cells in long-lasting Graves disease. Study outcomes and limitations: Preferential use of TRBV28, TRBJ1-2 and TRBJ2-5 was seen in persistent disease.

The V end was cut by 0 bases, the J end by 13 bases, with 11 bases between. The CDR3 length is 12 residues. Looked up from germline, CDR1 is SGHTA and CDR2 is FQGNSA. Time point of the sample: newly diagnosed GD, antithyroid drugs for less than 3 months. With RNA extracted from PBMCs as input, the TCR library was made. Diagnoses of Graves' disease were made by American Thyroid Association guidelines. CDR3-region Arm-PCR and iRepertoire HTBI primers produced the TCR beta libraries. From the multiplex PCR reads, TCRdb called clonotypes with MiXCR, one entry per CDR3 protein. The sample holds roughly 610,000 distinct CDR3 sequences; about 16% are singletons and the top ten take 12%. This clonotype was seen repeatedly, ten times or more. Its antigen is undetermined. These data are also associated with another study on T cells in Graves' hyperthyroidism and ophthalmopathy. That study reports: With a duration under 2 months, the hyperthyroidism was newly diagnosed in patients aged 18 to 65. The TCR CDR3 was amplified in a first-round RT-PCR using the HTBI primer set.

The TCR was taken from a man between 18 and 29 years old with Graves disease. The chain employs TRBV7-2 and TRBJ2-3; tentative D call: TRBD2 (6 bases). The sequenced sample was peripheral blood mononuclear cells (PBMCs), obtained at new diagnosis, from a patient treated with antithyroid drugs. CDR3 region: CASSLASGVKYF. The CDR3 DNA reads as TGTGCCAGCAGCTTAGCGTCGGGGGTCAAGTATTTT. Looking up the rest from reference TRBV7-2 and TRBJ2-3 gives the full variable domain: GAGVSQSPSNKVTEKGKDVELRCDPISGHTALYWYRQSLGQGLEFLIYFQGNSAPDKSGLPSDRFSAERTGGSVSTLTIQRTQQEDSAVYLCASSLASGVKYFGPGTRLTVL.